These 27 T cell receptor beta chains originate from one sample sequenced in a study of CD8 T cells in ankylosing spondylitis. TCRdb recomputed calls from the 5' RACE reads with MiXCR, one row per CDR3 protein. The sample contains 250,000 or so distinct CDR3 sequences, under 30% of which appear only once. The sequenced material came from blood, either unsorted or a sorted T cell fraction (not recorded which). These receptors were collected from a male donor with ankylosing spondylitis or in good health (not recorded which).

A remark on this clonotype: This may come from a read error, since a much larger clone is one base off. V is TRBV15 and J is TRBJ2-1, with 9 bases aligning to TRBD2. Germline V lookup: CDR1 LNHNV, CDR2 YYDKDF (reference sequence). The CDR3 is 16 residues long. The CDR3 sequence: CATSRVRGGSYTEQFF. The DNA of the CDR3 is TGTGCCACCAGCAGAGTGCGGGGGGGGTCCTACACTGAGCAGTTCTTC.

The rearrangement uses TRBV15 and TRBJ2-2; a possible D gene is TRBD2 (6 bases). Germline V lookup: CDR1 LNHNV, CDR2 YYDKDF (reference sequence). CDR3 size: 16 residues. V lost 0 bases and J lost 4, with 12 bases in between. The CDR3 DNA sequence: TGTGCCACCAGCAGAGATCGGAGGGGTGGCACCGGGGAGCTGTTTTTT. Protein: CATSRDRRGGTGELFF.

The gene calls are TRBV20-1 and TRBJ1-1; D might be TRBD1 (6 bases). V was shortened by 0 bases and J by 1 base, with 12 bases between the two germline ends. Germline lookup yields CDR1 DFQATT and CDR2 SNEGSKA (reference sequence). This CDR3 spans 15 amino acids. CDR3 sequence reads: CSARDSGHPNTEAFF. The CDR3 DNA sequence: TGCAGTGCTAGAGATTCGGGACACCCGAACACTGAAGCTTTCTTT.

This clonotype was seen only a few times. This chain connects TRBV18 to TRBJ2-5; possibly TRBD2 for D (6 bases). The CDR3 runs to 12 residues. Germline V gene data show CDR1 as KGHSH and CDR2 as LQKENI. V lost 6 bases and J 9 bases, leaving 14 bases between the germline ends. CDR3 sequence (DNA): TGTGCCAGCTCTCACGGGACGGGAGCCCAGTACTTC. The encoded protein is CASSHGTGAQYF.

In its sample, this clonotype was seen a few times. J is TRBJ2-7 and V is TRBV7-9; 12 nucleotides align to TRBD2. Germline V gives CDR1 SEHNR, CDR2 FQNEAQ (reference sequence). The junction had 1 base not matched to a gene; V was cut back by 2 bases and J by 5 bases. This CDR3 is built from 14 residues. The DNA of the CDR3 is TGTGCCAGCAGCTTACTAGCGGGGGGGAACGAGCAGTACTTC. Its translation is CASSLLAGGNEQYF.

This clonotype was seen a handful of times. This chain uses TRBV29-1 with TRBJ1-5; weak D call: TRBD1 (6 bases). Germline values: CDR1 SQVTM, CDR2 ANQGSEA. The CDR3 length is 13 residues. The V end was cut by 4 bases, the J end by 7 bases, with 14 bases between. Written as DNA, the CDR3 is TGCAGCGTTGTTTCGGGGGCTGGGCAGCCCCAGCATTTT. This translates into CSVVSGAGQPQHF.

This clonotype was counted ten times or more. The chain has TRBV20-1 and TRBJ2-1, with 7 bases lining up with TRBD1. V was pared by 6 bases and J by 2 bases, with 4 bases of the junction left unmatched. CDR1 is DFQATT and CDR2 is SNEGSKA in the germline V gene (reference sequence). The CDR3 extends over 13 amino acids. The chain's CDR3 is CSAVGQTYNEQFF. DNA of the CDR3: TGCAGTGCCGTGGGACAGACCTACAATGAGCAGTTCTTC.

This clonotype was seen many times. The V gene is TRBV27, the J gene TRBJ2-1; D call uncertain. The CDR3 has 15 amino acids. Germline V gene sequence: CDR1 MNHEY, CDR2 SMNVEV (reference sequence). Trimming took 0 bases from V and 8 from J, leaving 14 bases between them. DNA for the CDR3: TGTGCCAGCAGTTTATCACCCTCCCCCATGGATGAGCAGTTCTTC. This gives the protein CASSLSPSPMDEQFF.

This clonotype appeared many times. The chain uses TRBV20-1 and TRBJ2-5; D call uncertain. Trimming took 8 bases from V and 1 from J, leaving 14 bases between them. This CDR3 region has 13 residues. CDR1 and CDR2 from the germline V gene are DFQATT and SNEGSKA (reference sequence). CDR3 protein: CSKGPGPQETQYF. Written as DNA, the CDR3 is TGCAGTAAAGGACCAGGCCCCCAAGAGACCCAGTACTTC.

The J gene is TRBJ2-5, the V gene TRBV15; D not resolved. Germline V gives CDR1 LNHNV, CDR2 YYDKDF (reference sequence). V was shortened by 5 bases and J by 0 bases, with 10 bases between the two germline ends. The CDR3 covers 14 residues. The CDR3 sequence is CATSSGQYQETQYF. The CDR3 region has the DNA TGTGCCACCAGCTCGGGCCAGTACCAAGAGACCCAGTACTTC.

This clonotype appeared many times. The rearrangement uses TRBV20-1 and TRBJ2-1, with TRBD2 matching 8 bases. The CDR3 length is 13 residues. The junction had 6 bases not matched to a gene; V was cut back by 3 bases and J by 8 bases. Germline CDR1 DFQATT, CDR2 SNEGSKA (reference sequence). The CDR3 bases are TGCAGTGCTAGCTGGGCGGGGGGCGATGAGCAGTTCTTC. Protein sequence: CSASWAGGDEQFF.

This clonotype was detected once. The chain is built from TRBV9 and TRBJ2-5; D could derive from TRBD1 or TRBD2 (5 bases each). The CDR3 has 13 residues. Germline lookup yields CDR1 SGDLS and CDR2 YYNGEE. Trimming took 10 bases from V and 4 from J, leaving 17 bases between them. CDR3 region: CAGYSPRGETQYF. CDR3 DNA sequence: TGTGCCGGCTACTCACCGAGGGGAGAGACCCAGTACTTC.

This clonotype was seen a handful of times. The J gene is TRBJ2-4, the V gene TRBV11-2; TRBD1 matches 10 bases. V lost 5 bases, J lost 0 bases, and 7 bases stayed unmatched. In germline, CDR1 is SGHAT, CDR2 FQNNGV. CDR3 length: 17 amino acids. The CDR3: CASSQIDRGLAKNIQYF. CDR3 nucleotides: TGTGCCAGCAGCCAGATAGACAGGGGGCTAGCCAAAAACATTCAGTACTTC.

J is TRBJ2-2 and V is TRBV12-3 or TRBV12-4; D uncertain. The CDR3 sequence is 13 residues long. The V gene lost 7 bases and the J gene lost 4 bases, with 10 bases spanning the gap. The CDR3 DNA is TGTGCCAGCACCCTTAGTGTCACCGGGGAGCTGTTTTTT. Translated, it gives CASTLSVTGELFF.

CDR3: CASSGGGSPTGELFF. The CDR3 nucleotides are TGTGCCAGCAGTGGGGGCGGCTCACCCACCGGGGAGCTGTTTTTT. The chain links TRBV2 to TRBJ2-2; D is perhaps TRBD1 (5 bases). Per germline, CDR1 SNHLY and CDR2 FYNNEI. The CDR3 spans 15 residues. Trimming took 4 bases from V and 4 from J, leaving 13 bases between them.

This clonotype appeared many times. The V gene is TRBV10-3, the J gene TRBJ2-5; D not certain. There are 13 residues in the CDR3. The V and J ends lost 3 bases and 12 bases respectively, with 17 bases between them. Germline V gene lookup returns CDR1 ENHRY and CDR2 SYGVKD. This CDR3 reads CAISDAGPQAEYF. Written as DNA, the CDR3 is TGTGCCATCAGTGACGCTGGCCCGCAAGCTGAGTACTTC.

This clonotype was detected ten times or more. J is TRBJ2-7 and V is TRBV6-5; 8 bases map to TRBD1. CDR1 is MNHEY, CDR2 SVGAGI, per germline. Trimming removed 10 bases from V and 4 bases from J; junction bases left unmatched: 6. CDR3 length equals 12 residues. CDR3 in amino acids: CATRDRWYEQYF. As DNA, the CDR3 is TGTGCCACCCGGGACAGGTGGTACGAGCAGTACTTC.

This sequence joins TRBV5-5 and TRBJ2-1, with D tentatively TRBD2 (7 bases). There are 14 residues in the CDR3. Looked up from germline, CDR1 is SGHKS and CDR2 is YYEKEE (reference sequence). Deletions cut 4 bases from V and 5 bases from J, with 13 bases between. The CDR3 loop is CASSGRGDDNEQFF. CDR3 bases: TGTGCCAGCAGCGGGAGGGGGGACGACAATGAGCAGTTCTTC.

The sample holds many counts of this clonotype. The chain employs TRBV7-6 and TRBJ2-7, with D possibly called TRBD1 or TRBD2 (6 bases each). CDR1 and CDR2 from the germline V gene are SGHVS and FNYEAQ. Deletions cut 8 bases from V and 0 bases from J, with 20 bases between. This CDR3 comprises 16 residues. CDR3 DNA: TGTGCCAGCGGATCTTTAAGGGGGGACCTCTCCTACGAGCAGTACTTC. Translating it yields CASGSLRGDLSYEQYF.

The chain has TRBV7-2 and TRBJ1-5; D remains unclear. Germline CDR1 reads SGHTA; CDR2 reads FQGNSA. This CDR3 region has 15 residues. The V end lost 0 bases, the J end lost 3 bases, and 9 bases lay between the germline ends. The CDR3 spells CASSLAGSNNQPQHF. The CDR3 DNA follows: TGTGCCAGCAGCTTAGCGGGGAGTAACAATCAGCCCCAGCATTTT.

J is TRBJ2-1 and V is TRBV19; D may be TRBD1 (6 bases). There are 15 residues in the CDR3. V shed 7 bases and J shed 5 bases, with 18 bases lying between them. Germline CDR1 and CDR2: LNHDA and SQIVND (reference sequence). The CDR3 loop is CASKLGGLINNEQFF. The DNA for the CDR3 is TGTGCCAGTAAACTTGGGGGCCTTATTAACAATGAGCAGTTCTTC.

The chain combines TRBV3-1 with TRBJ2-7; 13 nucleotides match TRBD2. CDR3 size: 17 residues. V was pared by 1 base and J by 0 bases, with 3 bases of the junction left unmatched. Germline loops: CDR1 LGHDT, CDR2 YNNKEL (reference sequence). For the CDR3, the DNA is TGTGCCAGCAGCCAAGGGGGACTAGCGGGGTTCTCCTACGAGCAGTACTTC. Residues: CASSQGGLAGFSYEQYF.

CDR3 coding DNA: TGTGCCAGCAGCCAAGGTGTCGGTGGGGGGAACATTCAGTACTTC. Translating it yields CASSQGVGGGNIQYF. J is TRBJ2-4 and V is TRBV3-1; D is possibly TRBD2 (6 bases). Germline CDR1 LGHDT, CDR2 YNNKEL (reference sequence). Trimming stripped 1 base from V and 7 bases from J, with 14 bases between. The CDR3 has 15 amino acids. Full variable domain (outside the CDR3, taken from reference TRBV3-1 and TRBJ2-4): DTAVSQTPKYLVTQMGNDKSIKCEQNLGHDTMYWYKQDSKKFLKIMFSYNNKELIINETVPNRFSPKSPDKAHLNLHINSLELGDSAVYFCASSQGVGGGNIQYFGAGTRLSVL.

This clonotype was counted at least ten times. The chain joins TRBV29-1 to TRBJ2-5; D gene uncertain. V gave up 5 bases and J gave up 2 bases, with 12 bases separating them. This CDR3 contains 13 residues. Germline V gene sequence: CDR1 SQVTM, CDR2 ANQGSEA. For the CDR3, the DNA is TGCAGCGTTCTCGCGCCGCTACAAGAGACCCAGTACTTC. This encodes CSVLAPLQETQYF.

The rearrangement uses TRBV10-3 and TRBJ2-3; D uncertain. V lost 0 bases to trimming and J lost 5 bases, with 3 bases between them. Germline V gene sequence: CDR1 ENHRY, CDR2 SYGVKD. The CDR3 totals 12 residues. CDR3 nucleotides: TGTGCCATCAGTGAGTCCGAAGATACGCAGTATTTT. Protein: CAISESEDTQYF.

The rearrangement uses TRBV20-1 and TRBJ1-6; D not certain. CDR3 length: 12 residues. The V gene lost 6 bases and the J gene lost 7 bases, with 10 bases spanning the gap. The germline V gene has CDR1 DFQATT and CDR2 SNEGSKA (reference sequence). The chain's CDR3 is CSAARTNSPLHF. For the CDR3, the DNA is TGCAGTGCCGCACGCACCAATTCACCCCTCCACTTT.

This clonotype was counted many times. The chain couples TRBV4-1 to TRBJ2-1; 8 nucleotides agree with TRBD2. Trimming removed 10 bases from V and 10 bases from J; junction bases left unmatched: 18. The germline CDR1 and CDR2 sequences are MGHRA and YSYEKL. The CDR3 runs 15 residues. CDR3 amino acids: CATSGGGLGDREQFF. The CDR3 coding sequence is TGCGCCACCTCGGGGGGGGGTTTGGGGGACCGGGAGCAGTTCTTC.